This entry describes one T cell receptor (beta chain). This clonotype was counted only a few times. This clone's antigen is unknown. The input lacks base qualities; no much larger clone sits a single base away. This record comes from a study of CD8 T cells in ankylosing spondylitis (dated by TCRdb to about 2017). About the study as a whole: To find TCR variants linked to disease, the study profiled T cell receptor beta repertoires in ankylosing spondylitis patients and healthy donors. The full study cohort comprised 25 ankylosing spondylitis patients and 85 to 120 healthy donors. Peripheral blood was sampled, and synovial fluid was also collected from ankylosing spondylitis patients.

The sample was run on an Illumina HiSeq 2500. Quantitative 5'-RACE with molecular barcodes was the method used to prepare the TCR beta libraries. Processing in the source paper ran as follows. Disease-linked TCR variants were identified with a new computational method built on a probabilistic model of VDJ rearrangement. The raw public data were reprocessed by TCRdb itself: fastp quality trimming at Q25, MiXCR clonotype calling, in-frame beta chains only. One record per CDR3 amino acid sequence lists the most common genes and DNA. The V and J calls come from TCRdb's annotation, not from the publication. Across this sample there are around 480,000 distinct CDR3 sequences, with roughly 15% seen only once. The ten largest make up just over 1% of the sample. Broad study findings and their caveats: Significant enrichment of the disease-linked clones was reported in matched synovial fluid samples from ankylosing spondylitis patients. A CD8+ phenotype was shown by the disease-linked clones, which were found at relatively low frequencies in peripheral blood. Blood from ankylosing spondylitis patients appeared to be characterized by a TCR beta motif made up of under ten highly homologous amino acid variants. Some motif variants had previously been reported in the synovial fluid and blood of reactive arthritis patients, which suggests shared mechanisms of disease initiation.

The clonotype was recovered from a male donor with ankylosing spondylitis. Sequenced input: blood, either unsorted or a sorted T cell fraction (not recorded which).

CDR3 loop: CSARKLTDTQYF. The DNA sequence is given as TGCAGTGCTAGAAAGTTGACAGATACGCAGTATTTT. Recombination connected TRBV20-1 to TRBJ2-3; the D gene cannot be resolved reliably. The germline V gene encodes CDR1 DFQATT and CDR2 SNEGSKA (reference sequence). At the junction V is shortened by 2 bases and J by 3 bases, with 6 bases in between. From its cysteine to its phenylalanine, the CDR3 spans 12 amino acids. The kept DNA is CDR3 alone, 36 bases in frame from the first base.